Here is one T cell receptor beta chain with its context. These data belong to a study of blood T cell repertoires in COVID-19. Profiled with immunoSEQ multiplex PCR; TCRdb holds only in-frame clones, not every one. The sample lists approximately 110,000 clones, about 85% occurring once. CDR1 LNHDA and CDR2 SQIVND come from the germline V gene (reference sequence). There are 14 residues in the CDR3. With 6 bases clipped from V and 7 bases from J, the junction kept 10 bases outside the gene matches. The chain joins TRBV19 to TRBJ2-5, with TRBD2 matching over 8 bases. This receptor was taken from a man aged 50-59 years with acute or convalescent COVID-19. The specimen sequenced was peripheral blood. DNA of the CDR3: TGTGCCAGTAGCCAACTAGCGGTCCAGGGGACCCAGTACTTC. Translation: CASSQLAVQGTQYF.